These 32 T cell receptor beta chains share one sample of origin, sequenced in a study of T cells in Graves' hyperthyroidism and ophthalmopathy. TCR beta CDR3 regions were amplified from RNA. A set of HTBI primers served as the primers for a first-round RT-PCR of the TCR CDR3. TCRdb ran MiXCR on the multiplex PCR reads and lists one entry per CDR3 protein. The repertoire includes nearly 600,000 distinct CDR3 sequences, approximately 15% of them detected once, and 7% to 9% sits in the top ten. Sequenced material: blood. These receptor sequences come from a woman younger than 35 with Graves' ophthalmopathy.

Many counts were recorded for this clonotype. The V and J genes are TRBV6-2 or TRBV6-3 and TRBJ2-1; 10 bases agree with TRBD2. V lost 8 bases and J lost 7; bases outside the gene matches: 2. Germline V lookup: CDR1 MNHEY, CDR2 SVGEGT. This CDR3 region has 12 residues. CDR3 sequence (DNA): TGTGCCAGCCTACTAGCGGGAAATGAGCAGTTCTTC. Amino acids: CASLLAGNEQFF.

V gene TRBV20-1 combines with J gene TRBJ2-3; D gene uncertain. The J call may be incorrect, as the DNA end agrees better with TRBJ1-5. Per the germline V gene, CDR1 is DFQATT and CDR2 is SNEGSKA (reference sequence). The CDR3 sequence is 14 residues long. The CDR3 loop reads CSARLGRNTDTQHF. In DNA, the CDR3 is TGCAGTGCTAGATTGGGCAGGAACACAGATACGCAGCATTTT.

This clonotype has ten or more counts. As DNA, the CDR3 is TGTGCCAGCAGCTTAGAGACAAGGCAAGGCTACACCTTC. Encoded protein: CASSLETRQGYTF. The rearrangement uses TRBV7-2 and TRBJ1-2; no clear D. Germline CDR1 and CDR2: SGHTA and FQGNSA. The CDR3 spans 13 residues. V shed 1 base and J shed 8 bases, with 11 bases lying between them.

This clonotype has a count of ten or more. V is TRBV12-3 or TRBV12-4 and J is TRBJ1-1, with 9 bases matching TRBD1. The CDR3 consists of 16 residues. J gave up 6 bases and V 2 bases, and 10 bases lay outside the gene matches. CDR3 amino acids: CASSLLARTGVPEAFF. CDR3 coding DNA: TGTGCCAGCAGTTTACTTGCTAGGACAGGGGTGCCTGAAGCTTTCTTT.

This clonotype was observed at least ten times. The chain joins TRBV20-1 to TRBJ2-7, with D tentatively TRBD2 (5 bases). From germline, CDR1 is DFQATT and CDR2 SNEGSKA (reference sequence). There are 15 residues in the CDR3. V dropped 1 base and J dropped 2 bases, with 15 bases sitting between them. For the CDR3, the DNA is TGCAGTGCTAGAGCGGTGGGAGCCGTCACCTACGAGCAGTACTTC. Protein product: CSARAVGAVTYEQYF.

This clonotype occurred many times. The chain recombines TRBV5-1 with TRBJ1-1, with 8 bases identical to TRBD1. The CDR3 runs to 14 residues. Germline V lookup: CDR1 SGHRS, CDR2 YFSETQ. Losses at the gene ends were 4 bases for V and 4 bases for J; bases not matched to a gene: 6. CDR3 residues: CASSVDRVSTEAFF. For the CDR3, the DNA is TGCGCCAGCAGCGTGGACAGGGTCAGCACTGAAGCTTTCTTT.

J is TRBJ1-4 and V is TRBV27; unclear D gene. Germline assignment: CDR1 MNHEY and CDR2 SMNVEV (reference sequence). The CDR3 is 13 amino acids. The germline V and J ends were trimmed by 5 bases and 8 bases, with 12 bases remaining between them. This CDR3 reads CASSEWRGEKLFF. CDR3 DNA: TGTGCCAGCAGTGAATGGCGAGGGGAAAAACTGTTTTTT.

This clonotype has at least ten counts. The rearrangement joins TRBV7-6 to TRBJ2-3, with D possibly matching TRBD2 (9 bases). V was trimmed by 2 bases and J by 6 bases, leaving 33 bases between them. The CDR3 length is 21 residues. Germline assignment: CDR1 SGHVS and CDR2 FNYEAQ. This chain's CDR3 is CASSLLVPRDRTIAGEDTQYF. CDR3 in DNA: TGTGCCAGCAGCTTACTTGTTCCGAGGGACAGGACAATAGCGGGAGAGGATACGCAGTATTTT.

This chain connects TRBV4-1 to TRBJ2-1; 10 bases agree with TRBD2. Per the germline V gene, CDR1 is MGHRA and CDR2 is YSYEKL. The CDR3 covers 18 residues. V trimming: 0 bases; J trimming: 8 bases; junction bases outside the gene matches: 13. The chain's CDR3 is CASSQDSPWTSGIDEQFF. DNA for the CDR3: TGCGCCAGCAGCCAAGATTCTCCTTGGACTAGCGGTATAGATGAGCAGTTCTTC.

Many counts were recorded for this clonotype. This chain's CDR3 is CASSLDRTDTQYF. CDR3 bases: TGTGCCAGCAGCCTTGACAGGACAGATACGCAGTATTTT. The chain uses TRBV7-3 and TRBJ2-3; maybe TRBD1 (6 bases). Trimming pared 5 bases from V and 3 bases from J, leaving 9 bases between. The CDR3 extends over 13 amino acids. The V gene's germline CDR1 is SGHTA and CDR2 FQGTGA.

V usage is TRBV12-3 or TRBV12-4 and J usage is TRBJ1-4; no clear D gene. V gave up 1 base and J gave up 8 bases, with 20 bases separating them. The CDR3 runs to 17 residues. This CDR3 reads CASSLGLTLGLGEKLFF. In DNA, the CDR3 is TGTGCCAGCAGTTTAGGGTTAACATTAGGATTAGGAGAAAAACTGTTTTTT.

This clonotype was seen ten or more times. The CDR3 nucleotides are TGCAGTGCCCCGGGACTAGGGGGTTACGAGCAGTACTTC. This encodes CSAPGLGGYEQYF. The chain links TRBV20-1 to TRBJ2-7, with TRBD2 matching over 8 bases. Germline CDR1 reads DFQATT; CDR2 reads SNEGSKA (reference sequence). This CDR3 spans 13 amino acids. The ends lost 6 bases at V and 4 bases at J; junction bases unmatched: 8.

This clonotype was detected ten times or more. The chain couples TRBV13 to TRBJ2-7, with 13 bases identical to TRBD2. The CDR3 contains 18 residues. V gave up 5 bases and J gave up 1 base; unmatched junction bases: 11. Germline-derived CDR1 and CDR2 are PRHDT and FYEKMQ (reference sequence). In nucleotides, the CDR3 is TGTGCCAGCAGCCAGGGACTAGCGGGACATGGACGATCCTACGAGCAGTACTTC. It encodes CASSQGLAGHGRSYEQYF. The full variable domain, completed using reference TRBV13 and TRBJ2-7, is AAGVIQSPRHLIKEKRETATLKCYPIPRHDTVYWYQQGPGQDPQFLISFYEKMQSDKGSIPDRFSAQQFSDYHSELNMSSLELGDSALYFCASSQGLAGHGRSYEQYFGPGTRLTVT.

This clonotype was counted a few times. V is TRBV9 and J is TRBJ1-5; TRBD1 is a possible D gene (6 bases). CDR3 length: 17 residues. Germline CDR1 and CDR2: SGDLS and YYNGEE. Trimming took off 4 bases at V and 0 bases at J, with 17 bases between the two ends. The CDR3 DNA is TGTGCCAGCAGCCTAGGGGCAGGGGCGACTAGCAATCAGCCCCAGCATTTT. As protein: CASSLGAGATSNQPQHF.

There are a few counts of this clonotype. The chain links TRBV3-1 to TRBJ1-3; D is undetermined. The V gene's germline CDR1 is LGHDT and CDR2 YNNKEL (reference sequence). The V end lost 5 bases, the J end lost 4 bases, and 6 bases lay between the germline ends. CDR3 length equals 12 residues. CDR3 residues: CASSTPGNTIYF. As DNA, the CDR3 is TGTGCCAGCAGCACCCCCGGAAACACCATATATTTT.

The table lists this clonotype with many counts. The rearrangement links TRBV11-3 to TRBJ2-4; 7 bases map to TRBD1. The V segment lost 3 bases and the J segment 4 bases; nucleotides outside the gene matches: 3. Germline CDR1 and CDR2: SGHNT and YENEEA. CDR3 length: 14 residues. CDR3 protein: CASSFSRGKNIQYF. CDR3 nucleotides: TGTGCCAGCAGCTTCAGCAGGGGGAAAAACATTCAGTACTTC.

Notes on this clonotype: Being one base from a much bigger clone, this may be a read error. The V and J genes are TRBV6-5 and TRBJ1-1; D might be TRBD1 (6 bases). This CDR3 contains 15 residues. CDR1 is MNHEY and CDR2 is SVGAGI in the germline V gene. DNA for the CDR3: TGTGCCAGCAGTGACTCAGGGGCTCCGAACGCTGAAGCTTTCTTT. Protein product: CASSDSGAPNAEAFF.

This clonotype appeared many times. The chain is built from TRBV29-1 and TRBJ2-7; 8 nucleotides match TRBD1. The CDR3 extends over 11 amino acids. Germline V gives CDR1 SQVTM, CDR2 ANQGSEA. The trim removed 1 base at V and 12 bases at J, leaving 5 bases unmatched. The CDR3 nucleotides are TGCAGCGTTGAAGGCCGACAGGGGCTGTACTTC. Its translation: CSVEGRQGLYF.

The chain couples TRBV5-6 to TRBJ1-4; weak D call: TRBD1 (5 bases). CDR3 size: 14 residues. The germline gives CDR1 SGHDT, CDR2 YYEEEE. Trimming left V 1 base short and J 6 bases short, with 10 bases between. CDR3 residues: CASSLSGGDEKLFF. The CDR3 DNA reads as TGTGCCAGCAGCTTGAGCGGGGGAGATGAAAAACTGTTTTTT.

This clonotype has more than one count but fewer than ten. The rearrangement uses TRBV13 and TRBJ2-7; D is perhaps TRBD2 (6 bases). CDR1 and CDR2 from the germline V gene are PRHDT and FYEKMQ (reference sequence). Trimming removed 4 bases from V and 6 bases from J, with 16 bases in between. The CDR3 has 14 amino acids. The CDR3 is CASSSRRLAIEQYF. The CDR3 DNA sequence: TGTGCCAGCAGCTCCAGGAGGCTAGCGATCGAGCAGTACTTC.

This clonotype was seen at least ten times. The J gene is TRBJ1-2, the V gene TRBV6-5; TRBD1 might be the D (6 bases). V was cut by 2 bases and J by 4 bases, with 14 bases left in between. CDR1 is MNHEY, CDR2 SVGAGI, per germline. The length of the CDR3 is 15 residues. CDR3: CASSYRWGHIYGYTF. CDR3 DNA sequence: TGTGCCAGCAGTTACAGATGGGGGCATATCTATGGCTACACCTTC.

This clonotype was seen ten or more times. The CDR3 bases are TGTGCCAGCAGCCCAGGACAGGGATTCACAGATACGCAGTATTTT. Its translation is CASSPGQGFTDTQYF. The V call is TRBV7-6, the J call TRBJ2-3; 8 positions agree with TRBD1. Per germline, CDR1 SGHVS and CDR2 FNYEAQ. This CDR3 is 15 amino acids long. The trim removed 5 bases at V and 2 bases at J, leaving 6 bases unmatched.

This clonotype appeared many times. The CDR3 protein is CASSLSSGPSQETQYF. The CDR3 bases are TGTGCCAGCTCTCTTTCTAGCGGACCGTCACAAGAGACCCAGTACTTC. This chain links TRBV18 with TRBJ2-5, with TRBD2 matching 7 bases. Looked up from germline, CDR1 is KGHSH and CDR2 is LQKENI. This CDR3 has 16 amino acids. Trimming removed 6 bases from V and 2 bases from J; junction bases left unmatched: 12.

This clonotype appeared many times. The rearrangement links TRBV7-9 to TRBJ2-7, with 8 bases identical to TRBD2. The V gene end was trimmed by 4 bases and the J gene end by 2 bases; junction bases not matched to a gene: 16. CDR3 length equals 18 residues. The germline CDR1 and CDR2 sequences are SEHNR and FQNEAQ (reference sequence). CDR3 DNA: TGTGCCAGCAGCTCCCTAGCTGCTCTACTAGCGGAGCCCTACGAGCAGTACTTC. Encoded protein: CASSSLAALLAEPYEQYF.

This clonotype has at least ten counts. J is TRBJ1-1 and V is TRBV11-2, with D unclear. The CDR3 runs to 14 residues. V lost 0 bases to trimming and J lost 4 bases, with 9 bases between them. Germline V gene sequence: CDR1 SGHAT, CDR2 FQNNGV. For the CDR3, the DNA is TGTGCCAGCAGCTTAGAACTTCGGGGCACTGAAGCTTTCTTT. Its translation is CASSLELRGTEAFF.

The chain links TRBV7-2 to TRBJ2-2, with D perhaps matching TRBD2 (6 bases). The CDR3 spans 14 residues. CDR1 is SGHTA and CDR2 is FQGNSA in the germline V gene. Trimming stripped 3 bases from V and 5 bases from J, with 10 bases between. The CDR3 DNA is TGTGCCAGCAGCTTGCTAGCGCCGACCGGGGAGCTGTTTTTT. This encodes CASSLLAPTGELFF.

This clonotype was seen at least ten times. The V call is TRBV2, the J call TRBJ2-1; 8 bases are a match to TRBD2. V shed 1 base, J shed 1 base, and the junction held 3 bases outside the gene matches. Germline assignment: CDR1 SNHLY and CDR2 FYNNEI. There are 16 residues in the CDR3. The CDR3 here is CASSEGLAPSYNEQFF. The DNA for the CDR3 is TGTGCCAGCAGTGAAGGACTAGCGCCGTCCTACAATGAGCAGTTCTTC.

This clonotype was seen many times. The genes are TRBV11-2 and TRBJ2-2; 7 bases agree with TRBD2. The V gene end was trimmed by 1 base and the J gene end by 2 bases; junction bases not matched to a gene: 4. CDR1 and CDR2 from the germline V gene are SGHAT and FQNNGV. This CDR3 region has 16 residues. Here the CDR3 reads CASSLVGGSNTGELFF. The CDR3 nucleotides are TGTGCCAGCAGCTTAGTAGGCGGGAGTAACACCGGGGAGCTGTTTTTT.

About this clonotype itself: Because the CDR3's place on the DNA is in doubt, the DNA is left out and the CDR3 is given as listed by TCRdb. The chain combines TRBV7-2 with TRBJ2-1; the table's TRBD2 call for D was not verified on the DNA. CDR1 and CDR2 (germline): SGHTA, FQGNSA. The CDR3 adds up to 22 amino acids, both ends counted. CDR3: CASSFYICSARDQNRTYNEQFF.

In its sample, this clonotype was seen a few times. V and J are TRBV30 and TRBJ1-2; the D is unclear. The germline V gene encodes CDR1 GTSNPN and CDR2 SVGIG (reference sequence). CDR3 length: 13 residues. V was shortened by 1 base and J by 11 bases, with 17 bases between the two germline ends. The CDR3 is CAWSGRDPSWYTF. The CDR3 DNA reads TGTGCCTGGAGTGGGAGGGATCCGTCGTGGTACACCTTC.

This chain uses TRBV12-5 with TRBJ2-1; TRBD2 might be the D (6 bases). Looked up from germline, CDR1 is LGHNT and CDR2 is FRNRAP. There are 14 residues in the CDR3. Trimming shortened V by 0 bases and J by 5 bases, and 8 bases separated the two germline ends. The DNA of the CDR3 is TGTGCTAGTGGTTTGGTGGAGCGGGACAATGAGCAGTTCTTC. Its protein product is CASGLVERDNEQFF.

This clonotype was seen a few times. The genes are TRBV28 and TRBJ1-4, with D possibly being TRBD1 (6 bases). The germline CDR1 and CDR2 sequences are MDHEN and SYDVKM. The V end was cut by 7 bases, the J end by 7 bases, with 13 bases between. CDR3 size: 13 residues. DNA for the CDR3: TGTGCCAGCACCGGGGGGACATTTGAAAAACTGTTTTTT. As protein: CASTGGTFEKLFF.